The 6 T cell receptor beta chains below come from one sample, sequenced in a study of blood T cell repertoires in COVID-19 (dated by TCRdb to the early 2020s). Library generation was performed with the immunoSEQ multiplex PCR assay. TCRdb obtained this table from immuneACCESS and retained in-frame rearrangements with V and J assigned. These tables miss some clones; where compared with another copy, unresolved V genes account for less than half of the shortfall, and the remainder is unexplained. The sample profile shows under 300,000 clones; 85% to 90% of them were found once. The ten largest clones take up 3.5% to 4% of the sample. The source material was peripheral blood. Receptor source: a man between 18 and 29 years old with active or convalescent COVID-19.

This chain joins TRBV7-3 and TRBJ2-4; 14 positions match TRBD2. The junction had 9 bases not matched to a gene; V was cut back by 4 bases and J by 7 bases. This CDR3 contains 17 residues. Germline CDR1 is SGHTA and CDR2 is FQGTGA. CDR3 in DNA: TGTGCCAGCAGCTCCCAGGGGACTAGCGGGAGAGGGAACATTCAGTACTTC. Translated: CASSSQGTSGRGNIQYF.

The rearrangement uses TRBV29-1 and TRBJ2-7, with D tentatively TRBD2 (5 bases). V lost 4 bases to trimming and J lost 11 bases, with 18 bases between them. Germline CDR1 reads SQVTM; CDR2 reads ANQGSEA. The CDR3 extends over 12 amino acids. CDR3 in DNA: TGCAGCGTTGGGGAAGATATTTCCGGGGAGTACTTC. Protein sequence: CSVGEDISGEYF.

This clone was counted only a few times. The chain carries TRBV7-6 and TRBJ1-2, with 10 bases lining up with TRBD1. Germline CDR1 SGHVS, CDR2 FNYEAQ. The V segment lost 2 bases and the J segment 1 base; nucleotides outside the gene matches: 7. The CDR3 is made up of 17 amino acids. The DNA of the CDR3 is TGTGCCAGCAGCTTACGAGGACAGGGGGGAGGTAACTATGGCTACACCTTC. Translating it yields CASSLRGQGGGNYGYTF.

The chain carries TRBV10-3 and TRBJ2-3, with D possibly TRBD2 on 6 matching bases. The CDR3 totals 14 residues. Trimming pared 5 bases from V and 1 base from J, leaving 10 bases between. Germline V lookup: CDR1 ENHRY, CDR2 SYGVKD. CDR3 nucleotides: TGTGCCATCAGTACGGGAGAGGGCACAGATACGCAGTATTTT. Protein: CAISTGEGTDTQYF.

J is TRBJ2-3 and V is TRBV3-1 (or the pseudogene TRBV3-2), with TRBD1 matching over 7 bases. This CDR3 region has 15 residues. Trimming cost V 4 bases and J 2 bases; bases outside gene matches: 6. Looked up from germline, CDR1 is LGHDT and CDR2 is YNNKEL (reference sequence). CDR3 protein: CASSRPTGDTDTQYF. The CDR3 DNA sequence: TGTGCCAGCAGCCGGCCTACAGGGGACACAGATACGCAGTATTTT.

The CDR3 nucleotides are TGTGCCACCAGCAGAGATAGATCGTGGGGAAACACCATATATTTT. Its translation is CATSRDRSWGNTIYF. V is TRBV15 and J is TRBJ1-3, with no clear D. CDR1 LNHNV and CDR2 YYDKDF come from the germline V gene (reference sequence). The V gene lost 0 bases and the J gene lost 4 bases, with 10 bases spanning the gap. CDR3 length: 15 amino acids.